This T cell receptor beta chain comes out of a study of shared clonotypes between healthy human individuals. Of note for this clone: Antigen specificity is unknown.

V was cut by 1 base and J by 2 bases, with 10 bases left in between. The CDR3 totals 15 residues. Looked up from germline, CDR1 is MGHDK and CDR2 is SYGVNS. Points from the study as a whole: Researchers found naive subsets generally carried larger estimated richness than memory subsets. The four-donor shared clonotypes exceeded non-shared clonotypes in generation probability, with non-shared ones scoring lower.

It was across several immunoSEQ plates that each subset's genomic DNA was evenly split. As processed by the authors: Junction-only sequences produced by ImmunoSEQ had no quality scores, so filtering differed. Sequencing was performed with immunoSEQ multiplex PCR; in TCRdb, only in-frame clones are kept and a portion is missing. The V and J calls and clone size were taken over from that table, and D and trimming were inferred from the DNA. The table has over a million clones, roughly 96% seen once. The chain couples TRBV25-1 to TRBJ2-3; D is uncertain. What was sequenced was naive CD4+ T cells sorted from blood. Subset meaning: CD45RA+ positively selected. The receptor comes from a man younger than 40 in good health. CDR3 nucleotide sequence: TGTGCCAGCAGTGAATTAGAGCCATACACAGATACGCAGTATTTT. This sequence encodes CASSELEPYTDTQYF.